The 3 T cell receptor beta chains below all came from one sample that was sequenced in a study of T cells in Graves' hyperthyroidism and ophthalmopathy. Researchers amplified the TCR beta CDR3 regions from RNA transcripts. A first-round RT-PCR of the TCR CDR3 used the HTBI primer set. TCRdb independently ran MiXCR on the multiplex PCR reads; one entry per CDR3 protein. Here the sample spans 480,000 or so distinct CDR3 sequences, approximately 15% being singletons. Sequenced input: blood. The receptors shown here come from a woman under 30 with Graves' hyperthyroidism.

The CDR3 nucleotides are TGTGCCAGCAGCTTAGCGGTGGGAAAGGGTGGCCTTGAGACCCAGTTCTTC. Its protein product is CASSLAVGKGGLETQFF. J is TRBJ2-5 and V is TRBV7-9, with D hard to call. Near its end, the DNA agrees better with TRBJ2-1, so the J call may be wrong. The germline V gene encodes CDR1 SEHNR and CDR2 FQNEAQ (reference sequence). The CDR3 spans 17 residues.

This clonotype was recorded at least ten times. The gene calls are TRBV2 and TRBJ2-1; D possibly corresponds to TRBD2 (6 bases). Germline V lookup: CDR1 SNHLY, CDR2 FYNNEI. The CDR3 has 13 amino acids. The germline V and J ends were trimmed by 8 bases and 4 bases, with 12 bases remaining between them. CDR3 nucleotides: TGTGCCAGCTGGAGGGTCTTATACAATGAGCAGTTCTTC. This translates into CASWRVLYNEQFF.

This clonotype was recorded at least ten times. The CDR3 nucleotides are TGTGCCAGCAGCGTAGGGTTAGCGGGACTCTACAATGAGCAGTTCTTC. Protein: CASSVGLAGLYNEQFF. V is TRBV9 and J is TRBJ2-1; TRBD2 aligns across 8 bases. Trimming removed 0 bases from V and 3 bases from J; junction bases left unmatched: 5. Looked up from germline, CDR1 is SGDLS and CDR2 is YYNGEE. The CDR3 spans 16 residues.